Shown below are 20 T cell receptor beta chains from a single sample sequenced in a study of regulatory T cells in long-lasting Graves disease. For TCR beta, libraries came from iRepertoire HTBI primers and Arm-PCR of CDR3 regions. TCRdb processed the multiplex PCR reads anew with MiXCR; each CDR3 protein has one entry. The table shows 400,000 to 500,000 distinct CDR3 sequences, with 14% occurring only once. Documented time point: newly diagnosed GD, antithyroid drugs for less than 3 months. Extracted PBMC RNA gave rise to the TCR library. This same sample was also taken into another study, of T cells in Graves' hyperthyroidism and ophthalmopathy.

The sample here was peripheral blood mononuclear cells (PBMCs), taken at new diagnosis, from a patient treated with antithyroid drugs. The receptor source for this set is a woman in her fifties or sixties with Graves disease.

There are many counts of this clonotype. The chain is built from TRBV28 and TRBJ2-7, with 9 nucleotides matching TRBD1. This CDR3 spans 15 amino acids. Germline lookup yields CDR1 MDHEN and CDR2 SYDVKM. The junction had 7 bases not matched to a gene; V was cut back by 7 bases and J by 0 bases. The CDR3 DNA is TGTGCCAGCACCCCCGGACAGGGGATCTCCTACGAGCAGTACTTC. Amino acids: CASTPGQGISYEQYF. The full variable domain, rest sourced from reference TRBV28 and TRBJ2-7, is DVKVTQSSRYLVKRTGEKVFLECVQDMDHENMFWYRQDPGLGLRLIYFSYDVKMKEKGDIPEGYSVSREKKERFSLILESASTNQTSMYLCASTPGQGISYEQYFGPGTRLTVT.

This clonotype was seen at least ten times. The CDR3 loop is CASSSPQGRVGQPQHF. CDR3 in DNA: TGTGCCAGCAGTAGCCCACAGGGGAGGGTGGGTCAGCCCCAGCATTTT. This chain uses TRBV28 with TRBJ1-5; TRBD1 aligns across 7 bases. J gave up 6 bases and V 5 bases, and 13 bases lay outside the gene matches. Germline V gene sequence: CDR1 MDHEN, CDR2 SYDVKM. The CDR3 loop spans 16 amino acids.

As to this clonotype: The junction differs from germline at one of its ends, possibly a read error. This chain uses TRBV12-3 or TRBV12-4 with TRBJ1-5, with D possibly matching TRBD1 (6 bases). There are 15 residues in the CDR3. The CDR3 sequence is CASRLGGSSNQPQHF. The DNA of the CDR3 is TGTGCCAGCAGATTAGGGGGTTCAAGCAATCAGCCCCAGCATTTT.

There are a few counts of this clonotype. V and J are TRBV9 and TRBJ2-7; 7 nucleotides align to TRBD1. The V segment lost 3 bases and the J segment 0 bases; nucleotides outside the gene matches: 6. In germline, CDR1 is SGDLS, CDR2 YYNGEE. The CDR3 is made up of 15 amino acids. CDR3: CASSASNRGSYEQYF. The CDR3 DNA reads TGTGCCAGCAGCGCATCTAACAGGGGCTCCTACGAGCAGTACTTC.

The genes are TRBV10-3 and TRBJ1-2; D unresolved. CDR1 and CDR2 from the germline V gene are ENHRY and SYGVKD. V lost 1 base, J lost 6 bases, and 3 bases lay in between. This CDR3 comprises 11 residues. The DNA for the CDR3 is TGTGCCATCAGTGAGTGGGATGGCTACACCTTC. The encoded protein is CAISEWDGYTF.

There are many counts of this clonotype. The chain couples TRBV2 to TRBJ2-3, with 10 bases fitting TRBD1. V lost 8 bases to trimming and J lost 4 bases; unmatched junction nucleotides: 9. Germline V gene lookup returns CDR1 SNHLY and CDR2 FYNNEI. This CDR3 has 15 residues. Here the CDR3 reads CASGGQGIRPDTQYF. In DNA, the CDR3 is TGTGCCAGCGGGGGACAGGGGATTCGTCCAGATACGCAGTATTTT.

This clonotype was counted ten times or more. The V gene is TRBV28, the J gene TRBJ1-1; D unresolved. Trimming cost V 3 bases and J 4 bases, with 0 bases left between them. CDR3 length: 10 residues. Germline CDR1 MDHEN, CDR2 SYDVKM. For the CDR3, the DNA is TGTGCCAGCAGTTTCACTGAAGCTTTCTTT. Protein product: CASSFTEAFF.

This clonotype turned up a few times. This rearrangement joins TRBV18 to TRBJ1-1; TRBD1 is a possible D gene (6 bases). The V end lost 5 bases, the J end lost 4 bases, and 11 bases lay between the germline ends. The germline V gene has CDR1 KGHSH and CDR2 LQKENI. This CDR3 is 13 amino acids long. As DNA, the CDR3 is TGTGCCAGCTCAAGGACAGAAAGCACTGAAGCTTTCTTT. This codes for CASSRTESTEAFF.

This clonotype was seen a few times. The chain employs TRBV7-9 and TRBJ1-5, with D tentatively TRBD1 (6 bases). The germline gives CDR1 SEHNR, CDR2 FQNEAQ (reference sequence). This CDR3 region has 16 residues. V lost 1 base and J 3 bases, leaving 13 bases between the germline ends. The CDR3 loop is CASSLGSGEFNQPQHF. Here the CDR3 DNA reads TGTGCCAGCAGCTTAGGTTCAGGGGAATTCAATCAGCCCCAGCATTTT.

This clonotype was seen a few times. The V and J genes are TRBV4-2 and TRBJ2-3, with 8 nucleotides matching TRBD2. This CDR3 is built from 17 residues. The V gene's germline CDR1 is LGHNA and CDR2 YNFKEQ. V trimming: 0 bases; J trimming: 6 bases; junction bases outside the gene matches: 11. CDR3 in amino acids: CASSQERSGTRGDTQYF. CDR3 nucleotides: TGTGCCAGCAGCCAAGAACGTTCTGGGACTAGGGGTGATACGCAGTATTTT.

In this sample, this clonotype turned up many times. J is TRBJ1-4 and V is TRBV9; possible D gene TRBD1, 6 bases. V was cut by 3 bases and J by 8 bases, with 20 bases left in between. From germline, CDR1 is SGDLS and CDR2 YYNGEE. This CDR3 contains 16 residues. The CDR3 bases are TGTGCCAGCAGCGACGGGACATCTTCACTAAGGGAAAAACTGTTTTTT. Protein sequence: CASSDGTSSLREKLFF.

This clonotype was counted ten times or more. This sequence joins TRBV11-2 and TRBJ1-2; no reliable D call. V gave up 0 bases and J gave up 0 bases, with 14 bases separating them. Germline CDR1 and CDR2: SGHAT and FQNNGV. The CDR3 length is 17 residues. For the CDR3, the DNA is TGTGCCAGCAGCTTAGATGCTTCCAGAGTACCTAACTATGGCTACACCTTC. Encoded protein: CASSLDASRVPNYGYTF.

This clonotype was detected many times. The chain joins TRBV3-1 to TRBJ2-7, with 12 nucleotides matching TRBD2. This CDR3 comprises 16 residues. V gave up 2 bases and J gave up 7 bases; unmatched junction bases: 9. Germline V lookup: CDR1 LGHDT, CDR2 YNNKEL (reference sequence). In DNA form, the CDR3 reads TGTGCCAGCAGCCAAAACGCGGCTAGCGGGAGGGTTGAGCAGTACTTC. Its translation is CASSQNAASGRVEQYF.

This clonotype was recorded many times. This chain links TRBV6-5 with TRBJ2-1; maybe TRBD1 (6 bases). The germline V gene encodes CDR1 MNHEY and CDR2 SVGAGI. V lost 2 bases and J lost 7, with 12 bases in between. This CDR3 contains 14 residues. The CDR3 is CASSYPKTGNEQFF. DNA of the CDR3: TGTGCCAGCAGTTACCCTAAGACAGGAAATGAGCAGTTCTTC.

This clonotype was seen only a few times. The gene calls are TRBV25-1 and TRBJ1-3; D is undetermined. The CDR3 is made up of 14 amino acids. Between the trimmed V and J ends, which lost 7 bases and 0 bases, there was a span of 10 bases. The germline CDR1 and CDR2 sequences are MGHDK and SYGVNS. The CDR3 DNA sequence: TGTGCCAGCATGTCTGGCAGCTCTGGAAACACCATATATTTT. It specifies CASMSGSSGNTIYF.

This clonotype has ten or more counts. This rearrangement joins TRBV28 to TRBJ2-7; 7 positions match TRBD2. This CDR3 region has 12 residues. With 6 bases clipped from V and 5 bases from J, the junction kept 4 bases outside the gene matches. From germline, CDR1 is MDHEN and CDR2 SYDVKM. The CDR3: CASRRDYHEQYF. CDR3 sequence (DNA): TGTGCCAGCAGGCGGGACTACCACGAGCAGTACTTC.

This chain joins TRBV6-2 or TRBV6-3 and TRBJ2-7; possibly TRBD2 for D (6 bases). V lost 0 bases and J lost 0, with 15 bases in between. This CDR3 comprises 17 residues. The germline V gene has CDR1 MNHEY and CDR2 SVGEGT. The CDR3 coding sequence is TGTGCCAGCAGTTACTCATTCGGGGAGGCTCGCTCCTACGAGCAGTACTTC. Its protein is CASSYSFGEARSYEQYF.

This clonotype was seen at least ten times. The J gene is TRBJ1-1, the V gene TRBV12-3 or TRBV12-4; possibly TRBD1 for D (5 bases). V was clipped by 6 bases and J by 5 bases, with 19 bases between them. The CDR3 has 15 residues. As DNA, the CDR3 is TGTGCCAGCAGATATGAACAGGCTAGGGGTACTGAAGCTTTCTTT. As protein: CASRYEQARGTEAFF.

This clonotype was seen at least ten times. The chain uses TRBV12-3 or TRBV12-4 and TRBJ2-1, with 7 nucleotides matching TRBD1. The junction had 9 bases not matched to a gene; V was cut back by 7 bases and J by 0 bases. This CDR3 comprises 16 residues. The CDR3 here is CASKLRQGHSYNEQFF. As DNA, the CDR3 is TGTGCCAGCAAACTGAGACAGGGACACTCCTACAATGAGCAGTTCTTC.

The chain employs TRBV5-6 and TRBJ2-7; 8 nucleotides match TRBD2. This CDR3 has 14 residues. Unmatched junction bases numbered 7, after V lost 3 bases and J lost 5 bases. Germline assignment: CDR1 SGHDT and CDR2 YYEEEE. The chain's CDR3 is CASSSSGTRNEQYF. In DNA, the CDR3 is TGTGCCAGCAGCTCCTCCGGGACTAGAAACGAGCAGTACTTC.